The 11 T cell receptor beta chains below all came from one sample that was sequenced in a study of graft-versus-host responses after intestinal transplantation. No antigen has been assigned to these receptors. This table comes from immunoSEQ multiplex PCR, and its TCRdb copy is limited to in-frame clones, with some not included. The sample has 96,000 or so clones; 80% to 95% are singletons. The sequencing used unstimulated CD4+ T cells sorted from spleen or lymph node cells, collected before intestinal transplant. These TCRs come from a human donor who received an intestinal transplant.

The chain uses TRBV29-1 and TRBJ2-5; TRBD2 agrees at 7 bases. Unmatched junction bases numbered 1, after V lost 7 bases and J lost 5 bases. The CDR3 spans 10 residues. Germline values: CDR1 SQVTM, CDR2 ANQGSEA. The chain's CDR3 is CSDGGETQYF. In nucleotides, the CDR3 is TGCAGCGACGGGGGGGAGACCCAGTACTTC.

The V gene is TRBV7-9, the J gene TRBJ2-5; 9 positions match TRBD1. The J segment lost 4 bases and the V segment lost 5 bases, leaving 8 bases of the junction unmatched. This CDR3 has 15 amino acids. CDR1 is SEHNR, CDR2 FQNEAQ, per germline (reference sequence). This CDR3 is CASSPGTGFLETQYF. CDR3 sequence (DNA): TGTGCCAGCAGCCCCGGGACAGGGTTTTTAGAGACCCAGTACTTC.

The chain joins TRBV28 to TRBJ1-4; possibly TRBD1 for D (5 bases). CDR3 size: 14 residues. The germline gives CDR1 MDHEN, CDR2 SYDVKM. Between the trimmed V and J ends, which lost 6 bases and 8 bases, there was a span of 16 bases. CDR3 DNA: TGTGCCAGCAGACCCCCTGCCCGGGGGGAAAAACTGTTTTTT. Translation gives CASRPPARGEKLFF.

CDR3 DNA: TGTGCCACCAGCAGAGTATCCCAACAGGGGGGCAATCAGCCCCAGCATTTT. It encodes CATSRVSQQGGNQPQHF. The V and J genes are TRBV15 and TRBJ1-5, with TRBD1 matching 8 bases. The junction had 7 bases not matched to a gene; V was cut back by 1 base and J by 2 bases. Germline CDR1 and CDR2: LNHNV and YYDKDF (reference sequence). The CDR3 is 17 amino acids.

V usage is TRBV5-1 and J usage is TRBJ2-7, with 7 bases lining up with TRBD1. The germline gives CDR1 SGHRS, CDR2 YFSETQ. The CDR3 is 15 amino acids. With 4 bases clipped from V and 5 bases from J, the junction kept 12 bases outside the gene matches. CDR3 in DNA: TGCGCCAGCAGCCCCCAGACAGGGACAGAGAACGAGCAGTACTTC. Protein product: CASSPQTGTENEQYF.

The chain carries TRBV30 and TRBJ2-7; weak D call: TRBD2 (6 bases). There are 14 residues in the CDR3. Germline assignment: CDR1 GTSNPN and CDR2 SVGIG (reference sequence). Between the trimmed V and J ends, which lost 2 bases and 1 base, there was a span of 12 bases. The CDR3 reads CAWSWGGGSYEQYF. The CDR3 region has the DNA TGTGCCTGGAGTTGGGGTGGGGGGTCCTACGAGCAGTACTTC. The entire variable domain, with the rest obtained from reference TRBV30 and TRBJ2-7, is as follows: SQTIHQWPATLVQPVGSPLSLECTVEGTSNPNLYWYRQAAGRGLQLLFYSVGIGQISSEVPQNLSASRPQDRQFILSSKKLLLSDSGFYLCAWSWGGGSYEQYFGPGTRLTVT.

J is TRBJ2-7 and V is TRBV5-1, with 16 nucleotides matching TRBD2. J lost 7 bases, V lost 4 bases, and 2 bases had no gene match. Per the germline V gene, CDR1 is SGHRS and CDR2 is YFSETQ. The CDR3 has 14 amino acids. Here the CDR3 DNA reads TGCGCCAGCAGCCGGGGACTAGCGGGAGGGGAGCAGTACTTC. Its protein is CASSRGLAGGEQYF.

The chain combines TRBV7-9 with TRBJ2-5, with a tentative D call TRBD2 (5 bases). Looked up from germline, CDR1 is SEHNR and CDR2 is FQNEAQ (reference sequence). This CDR3 region has 16 residues. The V gene lost 1 base and the J gene lost 4 bases, with 16 bases spanning the gap. The CDR3 region has the DNA TGTGCCAGCAGCTTAGGTTCGGGGAGTGTACGAGAGACCCAGTACTTC. This codes for CASSLGSGSVRETQYF.

The chain employs TRBV5-1 and TRBJ2-1; TRBD1 aligns across 9 bases. V lost 3 bases and J lost 6; bases outside the gene matches: 13. Germline V gives CDR1 SGHRS, CDR2 YFSETQ. The CDR3 has 17 residues. The CDR3 nucleotides read TGCGCCAGCAGCTGGGGACAGGGTCGATCCCCCCGCAATGAGCAGTTCTTC. Residues: CASSWGQGRSPRNEQFF.

This chain joins TRBV25-1 and TRBJ2-1, with 7 bases aligning to TRBD2. Trimming took 1 base from V and 2 from J; bases not matched to a gene: 2. The CDR3 is 15 residues long. Germline CDR1 MGHDK, CDR2 SYGVNS. CDR3 in amino acids: CASSEFAGAYNEQFF. CDR3 DNA sequence: TGTGCCAGCAGTGAATTCGCGGGAGCCTACAATGAGCAGTTCTTC.

The chain combines TRBV7-9 with TRBJ1-6, with D unresolved. The germline CDR1 and CDR2 sequences are SEHNR and FQNEAQ (reference sequence). The V end lost 1 base, the J end lost 3 bases, and 10 bases lay between the germline ends. The CDR3 contains 16 residues. The chain's CDR3 is CASSLVRSNYNSPLHF. For the CDR3, the DNA is TGTGCCAGCAGCTTAGTCCGGTCCAACTATAATTCACCCCTCCACTTT.